This TCR beta chain was retrieved from a study of preoperative IRX-2 immunotherapy in early breast cancer. Documented treatment: preoperative locoregional IRX-2 cytokine immunotherapy. Patients received preoperative, locoregional IRX-2 cytokine immunotherapy in a phase Ib study. Sequencing used immunoSEQ multiplex PCR; TCRdb keeps in-frame clones, though not all of them. The sample shows 95,000 to 100,000 clones, 86% of them seen only once. The TCR sequence derives from a human donor with breast cancer. The sequencing used tumor tissue, collected after IRX-2 immunotherapy.

DNA of the CDR3: TGCAGCGCTAGACAGGGGGTCTCTGGCTACACCTTC. Translated, it gives CSARQGVSGYTF. The chain employs TRBV29-1 and TRBJ1-2, with 9 positions matching TRBD1. The CDR3 spans 12 residues. V was clipped by 7 bases and J by 7 bases; unmatched bases: 7. Germline V CDR1 and CDR2: SQVTM, ANQGSEA. The complete variable domain, with remaining parts taken from reference TRBV29-1 and TRBJ1-2, reads SAVISQKPSRDICQRGTSLTIQCQVDSQVTMMFWYRQQPGQSLTLIATANQGSEATYESGFVIDKFPISRPNLTFSTLTVSNMSPEDSSIYLCSARQGVSGYTFGSGTRLTVV.